Listed here are 5 T cell receptor beta chains from one sample, sequenced in a study of identical twins. From the 5' RACE reads, TCRdb called clonotypes with MiXCR, one entry per CDR3 protein. The sample contains approximately 630,000 distinct CDR3 sequences, 7% to 7.5% of which appear only once. The same data also contributed to another study, on yellow fever vaccine responses in identical twins.

Source material: PBMCs. These receptors all stem from a young woman in good health.

This clonotype was observed many times. This chain's CDR3 is CASSGSSGATEAFF. CDR3 DNA: TGTGCCAGCAGTGGAAGCTCCGGGGCCACTGAAGCTTTCTTT. The rearrangement uses TRBV25-1 and TRBJ1-1; D perhaps matches TRBD1 (5 bases). This CDR3 contains 14 residues. Between the trimmed V and J ends, which lost 4 bases and 4 bases, there was a span of 13 bases. Germline lookup yields CDR1 MGHDK and CDR2 SYGVNS.

This clonotype has ten or more counts. Written as DNA, the CDR3 is TGTGCCAGCGGATCGACTAGACATGAGCAGTTCTTC. It translates to CASGSTRHEQFF. The chain links TRBV12-3 or TRBV12-4 to TRBJ2-1; D possibly corresponds to TRBD2 (6 bases). The CDR3 spans 12 residues. Trimming took 8 bases from V and 8 from J, leaving 13 bases between them.

The J gene is TRBJ2-3, the V gene TRBV25-1; 11 bases match TRBD2. CDR3 length: 22 amino acids. The germline V gene has CDR1 MGHDK and CDR2 SYGVNS. V lost 6 bases and J lost 6; bases outside the gene matches: 29. The CDR3 DNA reads TGTGCCAGCAGGTCCGGGTTACTATCTACCGGTTCTAGCGGGAGGCCAAGGGATACGCAGTATTTT. It specifies CASRSGLLSTGSSGRPRDTQYF.

There are many counts of this clonotype. The rearrangement joins TRBV5-6 to TRBJ2-5; no clear D gene. The germline V and J ends were trimmed by 2 bases and 7 bases, with 12 bases remaining between them. Germline CDR1 SGHDT, CDR2 YYEEEE. The CDR3 runs to 13 residues. Here the CDR3 reads CASSFWDYGTQYF. The DNA for the CDR3 is TGTGCCAGCAGCTTTTGGGATTATGGGACCCAGTACTTC.

V is TRBV15 and J is TRBJ2-1; unclear D gene. CDR1 LNHNV and CDR2 YYDKDF come from the germline V gene (reference sequence). The V end was cut by 0 bases, the J end by 10 bases, with 7 bases between. The CDR3 totals 12 residues. For the CDR3, the DNA is TGTGCCACCAGCAGAGACGATCGGGAGCAGTTCTTC. This encodes CATSRDDREQFF.